This entry lists 18 T cell receptor beta chains sequenced from one sample in a study of blood T cells in healthy people across ages. The authors ran a second PCR of about 6 to 11 cycles using a sample-barcoded 5' primer and a J-beta primer mix. MiXCR, run by TCRdb on the 5' RACE reads, gives a single entry per CDR3 protein. In the table there are about 1,500,000 distinct CDR3 sequences, 42% of which are singletons. Sequenced: blood. The receptors come from a woman aged 18-29 years in good health.

The chain employs TRBV9 and TRBJ1-5, with D maybe TRBD1 (5 bases). V lost 2 bases to trimming and J lost 4 bases, with 16 bases between them. Germline CDR1 and CDR2: SGDLS and YYNGEE. This CDR3 contains 16 residues. As DNA, the CDR3 is TGTGCCAGCAGCGTCTCCGGGCGGGCAGGGAATCAGCCCCAGCATTTT. Amino acids: CASSVSGRAGNQPQHF.

The chain carries TRBV24-1 and TRBJ2-1; no firm D call. Germline values: CDR1 KGHDR, CDR2 SFDVKD. V lost 4 bases to trimming and J lost 0 bases, with 15 bases between them. The CDR3 is 17 amino acids. DNA for the CDR3: TGTGCCACCAGTGACCCGACTGGCGGTAGCTCCTACAATGAGCAGTTCTTC. Amino acids: CATSDPTGGSSYNEQFF.

This chain joins TRBV6-5 and TRBJ1-5, with a tentative D call TRBD1 (6 bases). Between the trimmed V and J ends, which lost 6 bases and 3 bases, there was a span of 12 bases. Germline V gene data show CDR1 as MNHEY and CDR2 as SVGAGI. This CDR3 region has 14 residues. The CDR3: CASSLDSNNQPQHF. The CDR3 DNA reads TGTGCCAGCAGCCTGGACAGTAACAATCAGCCCCAGCATTTT.

The chain uses TRBV9 and TRBJ1-6; TRBD1 agrees at 9 bases. CDR1 is SGDLS and CDR2 is YYNGEE in the germline V gene. The V gene end was trimmed by 5 bases and the J gene end by 8 bases; junction bases not matched to a gene: 5. This CDR3 is 14 amino acids long. The DNA for the CDR3 is TGTGCCAGCAGTACGACAGGGGGGGATTCACCCCTCCACTTT. Residues: CASSTTGGDSPLHF.

The chain recombines TRBV20-1 with TRBJ1-6, with 7 nucleotides matching TRBD1. The ends lost 6 bases at V and 8 bases at J; junction bases unmatched: 10. CDR3 size: 14 residues. Germline V gives CDR1 DFQATT, CDR2 SNEGSKA (reference sequence). The CDR3 protein is CSADSGTEDSPLHF. The CDR3 DNA reads TGCAGTGCGGACTCCGGGACAGAAGATTCACCCCTCCACTTT.

This rearrangement joins TRBV20-1 to TRBJ2-7; D unresolved. This CDR3 comprises 10 residues. Germline lookup yields CDR1 DFQATT and CDR2 SNEGSKA (reference sequence). The V and J ends lost 5 bases and 6 bases respectively, with 8 bases between them. This CDR3 reads CSALVVEQYF. The CDR3 DNA reads TGCAGTGCTCTAGTAGTCGAGCAGTACTTC.

This clonotype was seen only a few times. The chain uses TRBV25-1 and TRBJ2-7; 7 bases align to TRBD2. CDR1 is MGHDK, CDR2 SYGVNS, per germline. J lost 4 bases, V lost 8 bases, and 5 bases had no gene match. There are 12 residues in the CDR3. The CDR3 bases are TGTGCCAGCGGGTGGGAGGGTTACGAGCAGTACTTC. Encoded protein: CASGWEGYEQYF.

This clonotype was observed a few times. V usage is TRBV28 and J usage is TRBJ2-5; weak D call: TRBD1 (6 bases). The V end was cut by 9 bases, the J end by 2 bases, with 13 bases between. CDR3 length: 13 residues. Germline CDR1 and CDR2: MDHEN and SYDVKM. The CDR3 loop is CASTPGQQETQYF. Written as DNA, the CDR3 is TGTGCCAGTACCCCGGGACAACAAGAGACCCAGTACTTC.

The V gene is TRBV11-2, the J gene TRBJ2-1, with a tentative D call TRBD2 (5 bases). Germline CDR1 is SGHAT and CDR2 is FQNNGV. The CDR3 is 13 amino acids. Deletions cut 5 bases from V and 10 bases from J, with 15 bases between. The CDR3 sequence is CASSIGFSGEQFF. CDR3 in DNA: TGTGCCAGCAGCATAGGCTTCTCGGGGGAGCAGTTCTTC.

This clonotype has a handful of counts. V usage is TRBV5-1 and J usage is TRBJ2-1; 7 nucleotides agree with TRBD2. Germline CDR1 and CDR2: SGHRS and YFSETQ. Unmatched junction bases numbered 13, after V lost 4 bases and J lost 9 bases. The CDR3 is made up of 15 amino acids. CDR3 amino acids: CASSRGGAGVSEQFF. CDR3 nucleotide sequence: TGCGCCAGCAGCCGCGGGGGTGCGGGAGTCTCTGAGCAGTTCTTC.

V and J are TRBV20-1 and TRBJ1-5; D not certain. The CDR3 has 17 amino acids. V was trimmed by 0 bases and J by 2 bases, leaving 17 bases between them. Germline V gene sequence: CDR1 DFQATT, CDR2 SNEGSKA (reference sequence). CDR3 in DNA: TGCAGTGCTAGAGATCCTGCGGGCCAGAATCGCAATCAGCCCCAGCATTTT. It specifies CSARDPAGQNRNQPQHF.

This clonotype has only a few counts. This chain joins TRBV5-1 and TRBJ1-6, with D tentatively TRBD1 (5 bases). Between the trimmed V and J ends, which lost 3 bases and 5 bases, there was a span of 15 bases. The CDR3 covers 16 residues. Germline V lookup: CDR1 SGHRS, CDR2 YFSETQ. This CDR3 is CASSYVGVGHNSPLHF. In DNA, the CDR3 is TGCGCCAGCAGCTATGTAGGGGTCGGCCATAATTCACCCCTCCACTTT. Full variable domain (remainder filled in from reference TRBV5-1 and TRBJ1-6): KAGVTQTPRYLIKTRGQQVTLSCSPISGHRSVSWYQQTPGQGLQFLFEYFSETQRNKGNFPGRFSGRQFSNSRSEMNVSTLELGDSALYLCASSYVGVGHNSPLHFGNGTRLTVT.

This clonotype appeared a few times. The chain uses TRBV28 and TRBJ2-7; unclear D gene. CDR3 length: 11 residues. The V gene's germline CDR1 is MDHEN and CDR2 SYDVKM. The V end was cut by 10 bases, the J end by 2 bases, with 9 bases between. The CDR3 protein is CATISPYEQYF. In DNA, the CDR3 is TGTGCCACCATCTCGCCCTACGAGCAGTACTTC.

This clonotype was counted a few times. The chain combines TRBV5-1 with TRBJ2-3; 10 bases align to TRBD2. This CDR3 is 17 amino acids long. The V gene's germline CDR1 is SGHRS and CDR2 YFSETQ. Germline trimming cut 7 bases from V and 5 bases from J; bases unmatched to any gene: 16. The CDR3 region is CASGSGGAAGGLDTQYF. The CDR3 DNA reads as TGCGCCAGCGGCAGCGGGGGCGCAGCGGGAGGGCTAGATACGCAGTATTTT.

This clonotype was seen a single time. V is TRBV7-9 and J is TRBJ1-1, with no clear D. This CDR3 is 13 amino acids long. The V end lost 1 base, the J end lost 4 bases, and 7 bases lay between the germline ends. CDR1 and CDR2 (germline): SEHNR, FQNEAQ (reference sequence). CDR3 sequence: CASSLEKSTEAFF. As DNA, the CDR3 is TGTGCCAGCAGCTTAGAAAAAAGCACTGAAGCTTTCTTT.

This chain links TRBV5-1 with TRBJ2-7; 10 nucleotides match TRBD2. The CDR3 has 16 residues. The trim removed 1 base at V and 2 bases at J, leaving 6 bases unmatched. Looked up from germline, CDR1 is SGHRS and CDR2 is YFSETQ. The CDR3 region is CASSLTSGTLTYEQYF. Written as DNA, the CDR3 is TGCGCCAGCAGCTTGACTAGCGGGACCCTTACCTACGAGCAGTACTTC.

This clonotype showed up many times. The CDR3 nucleotides are TGCAGTGCCCGGGACTCCCTTAGGGGAGATACGCAGTATTTT. The encoded protein is CSARDSLRGDTQYF. The chain recombines TRBV20-1 with TRBJ2-3; possible D gene TRBD2, 6 bases. Looked up from germline, CDR1 is DFQATT and CDR2 is SNEGSKA (reference sequence). The CDR3 has 14 residues. V lost 6 bases and J lost 5, with 18 bases in between.

This clonotype appeared once. Its ends do not fully match the called genes, so a read error is possible. The J gene is TRBJ2-3, the V gene TRBV20-1; D not resolved. The CDR3 is made up of 14 amino acids. CDR1 and CDR2 from the germline V gene are DFQATT and SNEGSKA (reference sequence). The CDR3 loop reads CSAREGRATDAQYF. The CDR3 DNA is TGCAGTGCTAGAGAGGGCCGGGCCACAGATGCGCAGTATTTT.